This TCR beta chain is drawn from a study of graft-versus-host responses after intestinal transplantation. Turning to this clone: Its specificity is not known.

The method was immunoSEQ multiplex PCR; TCRdb's version includes in-frame clones alone and lacks a portion of them. Of 100,000 or so clones in the sample, over 75% were seen once. Germline V lookup: CDR1 MNHNY, CDR2 SVGAGI (reference sequence). The CDR3 is 14 residues long. With 5 bases removed from V and 11 bases from J, the gap between germline ends came to 21 bases. Sequencing was performed on unstimulated CD4+ T cells sorted from spleen or lymph node cells, taken before transplant. The V gene is TRBV6-6, the J gene TRBJ1-1; perhaps TRBD1 as D (6 bases). The origin of this receptor is a human donor who was the organ donor for an intestinal transplant. As DNA, the CDR3 is TGTGCCAGCAGTCTCCTTGGGGGGGCGCAGTGGGCTTTCTTT. Translating gives CASSLLGGAQWAFF.